This TCR beta chain was sequenced for a study of cytomegalovirus exposure and HLA in healthy donors. Looking at the study overall: For the roughly 400 genotyped donors, approximately 83% fell within the Caucasian-associated ancestry cluster.

Regarding this clone: Its antigen is not identified.

Whole-study results and caveats: Per a prior analysis, the majority of TCR beta V segments were productive roughly 90% or roughly 30% of the time.

Germline loops: CDR1 LGHNA, CDR2 YNFKEQ. This CDR3 is 15 amino acids long. The V gene end was trimmed by 4 bases and the J gene end by 4 bases; junction bases not matched to a gene: 9. PCR was performed using 60 Vbeta and 13 Jbeta primers. In the study's own analysis: Unique TCR beta chains totaled roughly 81 million in a later count, with about 11 million of them shared. Generated by immunoSEQ multiplex PCR, the TCRdb table keeps only in-frame clones and is missing some. That table is the source of V, J and clone size, and D and trimming were worked out from the DNA. This sample carries roughly 120,000 clones, 67% of them seen once, and the ten largest clones take roughly 8%.

The chain combines TRBV4-2 with TRBJ2-7, with 8 bases matching TRBD2. The sequence came from a man between 18 and 29 years old in good health and CMV-seropositive. Sequenced input: PBMCs. The CDR3 here is CASSPLLAEDYEQYF. The CDR3 DNA follows: TGTGCCAGCAGCCCCTTACTAGCGGAAGATTACGAGCAGTACTTC.